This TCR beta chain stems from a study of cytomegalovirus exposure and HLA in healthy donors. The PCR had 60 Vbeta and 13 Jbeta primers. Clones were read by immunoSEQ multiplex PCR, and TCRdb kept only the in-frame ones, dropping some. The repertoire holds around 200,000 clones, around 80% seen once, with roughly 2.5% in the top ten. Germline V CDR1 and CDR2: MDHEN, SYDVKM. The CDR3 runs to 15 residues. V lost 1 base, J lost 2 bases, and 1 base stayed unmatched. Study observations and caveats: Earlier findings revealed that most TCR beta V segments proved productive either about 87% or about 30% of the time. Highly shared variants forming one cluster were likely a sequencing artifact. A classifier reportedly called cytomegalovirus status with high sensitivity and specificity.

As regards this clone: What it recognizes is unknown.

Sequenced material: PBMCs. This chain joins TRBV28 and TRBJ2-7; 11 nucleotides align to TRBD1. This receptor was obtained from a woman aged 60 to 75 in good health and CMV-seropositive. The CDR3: CASSLLGQGAYEQYF. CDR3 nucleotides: TGTGCCAGCAGTTTATTGGGACAGGGGGCCTACGAGCAGTACTTC.